Listed here are 30 T cell receptor beta chains from one sample, sequenced in a study of blood T cell repertoires in COVID-19. Only in-frame clones appear in the TCRdb table, and some are missing; sequencing was by immunoSEQ multiplex PCR. The sample shows approximately 350,000 clones, approximately 90% of them seen only once. Sample: PBMCs or T cells enriched from blood (not recorded which). The receptors were sampled from a man aged 18-30 years who had recovered from COVID-19.

The chain carries TRBV3-1 (or the pseudogene TRBV3-2) and TRBJ2-7; the D is unclear. Trimming removed 1 base from V and 4 bases from J, with 11 bases in between. The V gene's germline CDR1 is LGHDT and CDR2 YNNKEL (reference sequence). The length of the CDR3 is 14 residues. The CDR3 is CASSQVPTRYEQYF. The CDR3 nucleotides read TGTGCCAGCAGCCAAGTTCCTACCAGGTACGAGCAGTACTTC.

The chain is built from TRBV19 and TRBJ2-5; perhaps TRBD1 as D (6 bases). This CDR3 contains 14 residues. Germline lookup yields CDR1 LNHDA and CDR2 SQIVND (reference sequence). Trimming took 3 bases from V and 2 from J, leaving 10 bases between them. CDR3 coding DNA: TGTGCCAGTAGTATTAGCAGGGGACAAGAGACCCAGTACTTC. Translated, it gives CASSISRGQETQYF. Drawing the rest from reference TRBV19 and TRBJ2-5, the complete variable domain is DGGITQSPKYLFRKEGQNVTLSCEQNLNHDAMYWYRQDPGQGLRLIYYSQIVNDFQKGDIAEGYSVSREKKESFPLTVTSAQKNPTAFYLCASSISRGQETQYFGPGTRLLVL.

The V gene is TRBV4-3, the J gene TRBJ1-4; D unresolved. From germline, CDR1 is LGHNA and CDR2 YSLEER. There are 14 residues in the CDR3. Trimming removed 4 bases at V and 8 bases at J, with 14 bases between. Written as DNA, the CDR3 is TGCGCCAGCAGCCCAGACGGTTCGGGGGAAAAACTGTTTTTT. This gives the protein CASSPDGSGEKLFF.

The rearrangement uses TRBV18 and TRBJ2-1; D gene ambiguous. This CDR3 region has 14 residues. Germline V gene data show CDR1 as KGHSH and CDR2 as LQKENI. The ends were cut back, 2 bases at V and 6 bases at J, with 11 bases in the middle. CDR3 sequence (DNA): TGTGCCAGCTCACCAATGAGGTACGGCAATGAGCAGTTCTTC. This gives the protein CASSPMRYGNEQFF.

CDR3 amino acids: CASSRIPGQGSYEQYF. DNA of the CDR3: TGTGCCAGCAGCCGTATTCCGGGACAGGGCTCCTACGAGCAGTACTTC. The rearrangement joins TRBV7-6 to TRBJ2-7; 9 bases match TRBD1. Germline CDR1 SGHVS, CDR2 FNYEAQ. This CDR3 contains 16 residues. V trimming: 5 bases; J trimming: 0 bases; junction bases outside the gene matches: 8.

This chain connects TRBV6-1 to TRBJ1-2; tentatively, D is TRBD1 (6 bases). V dropped 1 base and J dropped 3 bases, with 9 bases sitting between them. The CDR3 has 14 amino acids. Germline V gene data show CDR1 as MNHNS and CDR2 as SASEGT. The CDR3 loop reads CASSEGRGDYGYTF. The CDR3 DNA follows: TGTGCCAGCAGTGAAGGCAGGGGAGACTATGGCTACACCTTC.

The count of this clone is one. The genes are TRBV15 and TRBJ2-1, with 12 positions matching TRBD1. J gave up 7 bases and V 4 bases, and 8 bases lay outside the gene matches. Germline assignment: CDR1 LNHNV and CDR2 YYDKDF (reference sequence). This CDR3 is 16 amino acids long. The CDR3 bases are TGTGCCACCAGCACTGGGACAGGGGGCTTTGGAAATGAGCAGTTCTTC. Its translation: CATSTGTGGFGNEQFF.

The chain uses TRBV27 and TRBJ1-1, with D possibly being TRBD1 (5 bases). The V and J ends lost 3 bases and 0 bases respectively, with 11 bases between them. The length of the CDR3 is 15 residues. Germline V gene sequence: CDR1 MNHEY, CDR2 SMNVEV (reference sequence). The CDR3 reads CASSLSRAVNTEAFF. The CDR3 DNA sequence: TGTGCCAGCAGTTTGTCCAGGGCCGTGAACACTGAAGCTTTCTTT.

The chain couples TRBV4-3 to TRBJ2-1; 16 positions match TRBD2. CDR1 LGHNA and CDR2 YSLEER come from the germline V gene. There are 17 residues in the CDR3. Trimming at V came to 4 bases and at J to 7 bases, leaving 7 bases not matched to a gene. The CDR3 loop is CASSPGTSGRAGNEQFF. The CDR3 DNA reads TGCGCCAGCAGCCCCGGGACTAGCGGGAGGGCCGGGAATGAGCAGTTCTTC.

This clone came up once. The chain is built from TRBV30 and TRBJ2-1; no firm D call. V lost 0 bases and J lost 6, with 15 bases in between. There are 15 residues in the CDR3. Germline V lookup: CDR1 GTSNPN, CDR2 SVGIG (reference sequence). CDR3 bases: TGTGCCTGGAGTGTACTTGTTAGTTTTCGCAATGAGCAGTTCTTC. This sequence encodes CAWSVLVSFRNEQFF.

V gene TRBV10-1 combines with J gene TRBJ2-3, with 8 positions matching TRBD2. J was trimmed by 7 bases and V by 5 bases; bases with no gene match: 5. CDR3 length: 13 amino acids. Germline CDR1 reads WNHNN; CDR2 reads SYGVQD (reference sequence). CDR3 amino acids: CASSPGGINTQYF. The CDR3 DNA is TGCGCCAGCAGTCCGGGGGGGATAAATACGCAGTATTTT.

The chain carries TRBV10-2 and TRBJ2-1, with D possibly TRBD1 on 5 matching bases. The V end was cut by 7 bases, the J end by 0 bases, with 7 bases between. CDR1 is WSHSY and CDR2 is SAAADI in the germline V gene. CDR3 length: 13 amino acids. As DNA, the CDR3 is TGCGCCAGCATGGACAACTCCTACAATGAGCAGTTCTTC. Its translation: CASMDNSYNEQFF.

The chain uses TRBV9 and TRBJ1-6; TRBD1 matches 7 bases. Losses at the gene ends were 4 bases for V and 0 bases for J; bases not matched to a gene: 4. The CDR3 has 16 amino acids. In germline, CDR1 is SGDLS, CDR2 YYNGEE. CDR3 DNA: TGTGCCAGCAGCCTCAGGGACAGCTCCTATAATTCACCCCTCCACTTT. Amino acid sequence: CASSLRDSSYNSPLHF.

This clone was recorded only once. V usage is TRBV5-1 and J usage is TRBJ1-2, with TRBD1 identical over 11 bases. The germline gives CDR1 SGHRS, CDR2 YFSETQ. The CDR3 is made up of 14 amino acids. With V trimmed by 3 bases and J by 6 bases, 4 bases remained unmatched. CDR3: CASSSRTGGDGYTF. The CDR3 coding sequence is TGCGCCAGCAGCTCAAGGACAGGGGGCGATGGCTACACCTTC.

J is TRBJ2-7 and V is TRBV27; 12 bases match TRBD2. This CDR3 is 14 amino acids long. J was trimmed by 9 bases and V by 5 bases; bases with no gene match: 8. Germline CDR1 reads MNHEY; CDR2 reads SMNVEV (reference sequence). CDR3 sequence reads: CASSPTSGSTRQYF. The CDR3 nucleotides read TGTGCCAGCAGTCCGACTAGCGGGAGTACTAGGCAGTACTTC.

This clone was observed a few times. This sequence joins TRBV19 and TRBJ2-1; 11 positions agree with TRBD2. Germline CDR1 LNHDA, CDR2 SQIVND (reference sequence). Germline trimming cut 7 bases from V and 3 bases from J; bases unmatched to any gene: 11. The CDR3 runs to 17 residues. The CDR3 sequence is CASTPAGLAAIYNEQFF. The CDR3 DNA reads as TGTGCCAGTACCCCAGCGGGACTAGCGGCGATCTACAATGAGCAGTTCTTC.

V and J are TRBV29-1 and TRBJ2-5; D is possibly TRBD2 (5 bases). Germline CDR1 reads SQVTM; CDR2 reads ANQGSEA. This CDR3 is 12 amino acids long. Deletions cut 4 bases from V and 4 bases from J, with 10 bases between. CDR3 DNA sequence: TGCAGCGTTGGTGGGAGCGGAGAGACCCAGTACTTC. Protein sequence: CSVGGSGETQYF.

The chain combines TRBV7-9 with TRBJ1-5, with no clear D. V was shortened by 5 bases and J by 0 bases, with 11 bases between the two germline ends. From germline, CDR1 is SEHNR and CDR2 FQNEAQ (reference sequence). This CDR3 is 15 amino acids long. The CDR3 reads CASSTTTYSNQPQHF. CDR3 nucleotide sequence: TGTGCCAGCAGCACGACGACATATAGCAATCAGCCCCAGCATTTT.

The gene calls are TRBV15 and TRBJ2-7, with TRBD1 identical over 7 bases. After removal of 5 bases from V and 5 bases from J, the junction contained 15 bases not matched to a gene. The CDR3 runs to 16 residues. From germline, CDR1 is LNHNV and CDR2 YYDKDF (reference sequence). The CDR3 here is CATSPTSQGPLHEQYF. In DNA, the CDR3 is TGTGCCACCAGCCCAACGTCACAGGGGCCGTTACACGAGCAGTACTTC. The complete variable domain, with remaining parts taken from reference TRBV15 and TRBJ2-7, reads DAMVIQNPRYQVTQFGKPVTLSCSQTLNHNVMYWYQQKSSQAPKLLFHYYDKDFNNEADTPDNFQSRRPNTSFCFLDIRSPGLGDTAMYLCATSPTSQGPLHEQYFGPGTRLTVT.

The rearrangement joins TRBV18 to TRBJ2-7, with 10 bases that match TRBD1. With 3 bases clipped from V and 5 bases from J, the junction kept 7 bases outside the gene matches. Germline V lookup: CDR1 KGHSH, CDR2 LQKENI. This CDR3 contains 15 residues. CDR3 coding DNA: TGTGCCAGCTCACCTGGACAGGGGGTTGGCAACGAGCAGTACTTC. Its protein product is CASSPGQGVGNEQYF.

V gene TRBV11-2 combines with J gene TRBJ1-1; no clear D. Germline V gene lookup returns CDR1 SGHAT and CDR2 FQNNGV. This CDR3 has 17 amino acids. Trimming removed 1 base at V and 0 bases at J, with 15 bases between. The CDR3 region is CASSLGGPHRMNTEAFF. CDR3 coding DNA: TGTGCCAGCAGCTTAGGCGGGCCCCATCGAATGAACACTGAAGCTTTCTTT. The variable domain in full, with the rest retrieved from reference TRBV11-2 and TRBJ1-1, is EAGVAQSPRYKIIEKRQSVAFWCNPISGHATLYWYQQILGQGPKLLIQFQNNGVVDDSQLPKDRFSAERLKGVDSTLKIQPAKLEDSAVYLCASSLGGPHRMNTEAFFGQGTRLTVV.

The J gene is TRBJ2-3, the V gene TRBV2; maybe TRBD2 (5 bases). Germline-derived CDR1 and CDR2 are SNHLY and FYNNEI. The germline V and J ends were trimmed by 3 bases and 6 bases, with 13 bases remaining between them. This CDR3 has 14 residues. The CDR3 protein is CASSDGLAGDTQYF. CDR3 coding DNA: TGTGCCAGCAGTGATGGGCTAGCTGGGGATACGCAGTATTTT.

The chain joins TRBV5-1 to TRBJ2-7; 8 bases agree with TRBD2. J lost 0 bases, V lost 0 bases, and 2 bases had no gene match. The CDR3 covers 15 residues. Germline-derived CDR1 and CDR2 are SGHRS and YFSETQ. This CDR3 reads CASSLVGTSSYEQYF. CDR3 sequence (DNA): TGCGCCAGCAGCTTGGTCGGGACTAGCTCCTACGAGCAGTACTTC.

J is TRBJ2-3 and V is TRBV27; 10 bases agree with TRBD1. The germline V gene encodes CDR1 MNHEY and CDR2 SMNVEV (reference sequence). The ends lost 5 bases at V and 1 base at J; junction bases unmatched: 6. This CDR3 region has 16 residues. The CDR3 loop reads CASSRTGGGGTDTQYF. CDR3 nucleotide sequence: TGTGCCAGCAGTAGGACAGGGGGAGGCGGCACAGATACGCAGTATTTT.

The chain recombines TRBV9 with TRBJ1-5; D not resolved. The V end was cut by 0 bases, the J end by 0 bases, with 7 bases between. The CDR3 spans 15 residues. Germline V gives CDR1 SGDLS, CDR2 YYNGEE. The DNA of the CDR3 is TGTGCCAGCAGCGTAGGTGCTAATAGCAATCAGCCCCAGCATTTT. Translating it yields CASSVGANSNQPQHF.

The rearrangement joins TRBV18 to TRBJ1-2; D is unresolved. The CDR3 is 14 residues long. V gave up 6 bases and J gave up 4 bases, with 15 bases separating them. CDR1 KGHSH and CDR2 LQKENI come from the germline V gene. The CDR3 spells CASSRTDYSYGYTF. The CDR3 nucleotides read TGTGCCAGCTCCCGGACGGACTACTCCTATGGCTACACCTTC. The variable domain in full, completed from reference TRBV18 and TRBJ1-2, reads NAGVMQNPRHLVRRRGQEARLRCSPMKGHSHVYWYRQLPEEGLKFMVYLQKENIIDESGMPKERFSAEFPKEGPSILRIQQVVRGDSAAYFCASSRTDYSYGYTFGSGTRLTVV.

This chain uses TRBV19 with TRBJ2-7; a possible D gene is TRBD1 (6 bases). V was shortened by 4 bases and J by 2 bases, with 12 bases between the two germline ends. The CDR3 consists of 14 residues. Germline CDR1 LNHDA, CDR2 SQIVND (reference sequence). CDR3 in amino acids: CASSNSAGAYEQYF. In DNA, the CDR3 is TGTGCCAGTAGTAATTCGGCAGGGGCCTACGAGCAGTACTTC.

The rearrangement uses TRBV2 and TRBJ2-1; 13 nucleotides match TRBD2. The V segment lost 8 bases and the J segment 5 bases; nucleotides outside the gene matches: 9. The CDR3 is 16 residues long. Germline V CDR1 and CDR2: SNHLY, FYNNEI. CDR3 sequence reads: CASHSGGLAGNNEQFF. The DNA of the CDR3 is TGTGCCAGCCACTCCGGGGGACTAGCGGGAAACAATGAGCAGTTCTTC. The whole variable domain, filled in from reference TRBV2 and TRBJ2-1, reads EPEVTQTPSHQVTQMGQEVILRCVPISNHLYFYWYRQILGQKVEFLVSFYNNEISEKSEIFDDQFSVERPDGSNFTLKIRSTKLEDSAMYFCASHSGGLAGNNEQFFGPGTRLTVL.

The rearrangement joins TRBV9 to TRBJ2-3, with D possibly matching TRBD2 (5 bases). From germline, CDR1 is SGDLS and CDR2 YYNGEE. There are 16 residues in the CDR3. V was shortened by 2 bases and J by 5 bases, with 18 bases between the two germline ends. For the CDR3, the DNA is TGTGCCAGCAGCGTCGCACTAGGACGAAGTGGAGATACGCAGTATTTT. Its translation is CASSVALGRSGDTQYF.

The DNA of the CDR3 is TGTGCCAGCAGCTCCGGACAGGGGGATGAGCAGTTCTTC. Its protein is CASSSGQGDEQFF. This chain uses TRBV7-6 with TRBJ2-1, with 10 bases identical to TRBD1. V lost 4 bases, J lost 8 bases, and 2 bases stayed unmatched. The CDR3 is made up of 13 amino acids. Germline CDR1 is SGHVS and CDR2 is FNYEAQ.